Below are 30 T cell receptor beta chains sequenced from a single sample in a study of molecular identifiers for immune sequencing clone quantification. TCRdb re-called the PCR reads through MiXCR, storing one row per CDR3 protein. In the table there are under 600,000 distinct CDR3 sequences, roughly 26% of which are singletons. Sample: naive CD8+ T cells from blood, with Jurkat cell RNA spiked in. Subset in this sample: FACS-sorted CD8+CD4-CCR7+CD45RA+ naive T cells. All receptors come from a human donor in good health. Some libraries in this study had Jurkat cell RNA spiked in.

This clonotype was counted at least ten times. This chain uses TRBV7-9 with TRBJ2-5, with D unresolved. Between the trimmed V and J ends, which lost 1 base and 4 bases, there was a span of 7 bases. CDR1 is SEHNR and CDR2 is FQNEAQ in the germline V gene (reference sequence). The CDR3 length is 13 residues. CDR3 sequence: CASSLGLGETQYF. The DNA for the CDR3 is TGTGCCAGCAGCTTAGGTCTAGGAGAGACCCAGTACTTC.

The V and J genes are TRBV3-1 and TRBJ2-3; 11 bases fit TRBD1. V was pared by 4 bases and J by 5 bases, with 5 bases of the junction left unmatched. The CDR3 spans 15 residues. Germline-derived CDR1 and CDR2 are LGHDT and YNNKEL (reference sequence). The CDR3 reads CASSLMGQGEDTQYF. DNA for the CDR3: TGTGCCAGCAGCCTGATGGGACAGGGGGAAGATACGCAGTATTTT.

This clonotype was counted a few times. This sequence joins TRBV20-1 and TRBJ2-2; D perhaps matches TRBD1 (6 bases). This CDR3 comprises 15 residues. The germline V and J ends were trimmed by 6 bases and 4 bases, with 18 bases remaining between them. Germline V lookup: CDR1 DFQATT, CDR2 SNEGSKA (reference sequence). The CDR3 region has the DNA TGCAGTGCGCCGACAGGACCCCCGAGCACCGGGGAGCTGTTTTTT. Encoded protein: CSAPTGPPSTGELFF.

J is TRBJ2-7 and V is TRBV6-5; D ambiguous. Germline CDR1 is MNHEY and CDR2 is SVGAGI. This CDR3 has 13 residues. Trimming took off 2 bases at V and 3 bases at J, with 8 bases between the two ends. The CDR3: CASSYTGDYEQYF. DNA for the CDR3: TGTGCCAGCAGTTACACTGGAGACTACGAGCAGTACTTC.

The sample holds a few counts of this clonotype. The rearrangement links TRBV7-9 to TRBJ2-5; tentatively, D is TRBD1 (5 bases). Germline V gene data show CDR1 as SEHNR and CDR2 as FQNEAQ (reference sequence). V was clipped by 4 bases and J by 3 bases, with 9 bases between them. The CDR3 is 13 residues long. The CDR3 region has the DNA TGTGCCAGCAGCTCCATAGGGGAAGAGACCCAGTACTTC. Its protein product is CASSSIGEETQYF.

This clonotype was seen a few times. The J gene is TRBJ2-7, the V gene TRBV5-6, with 7 bases aligning to TRBD1. The ends lost 4 bases at V and 2 bases at J; junction bases unmatched: 6. Per the germline V gene, CDR1 is SGHDT and CDR2 is YYEEEE. CDR3 size: 14 residues. CDR3 nucleotide sequence: TGTGCCAGCAGCCCGGACAGGCAAACCTACGAGCAGTACTTC. Its translation: CASSPDRQTYEQYF.

This clonotype was counted between two and nine times. This chain connects TRBV20-1 to TRBJ2-1; TRBD2 aligns across 13 bases. CDR1 is DFQATT and CDR2 is SNEGSKA in the germline V gene (reference sequence). This CDR3 is 17 amino acids long. The CDR3 loop is CRAKDRTSGGPYNEQFF. The CDR3 nucleotides are TGCAGAGCGAAGGATCGGACTAGCGGGGGACCCTACAATGAGCAGTTCTTC.

V and J are TRBV5-1 and TRBJ2-7; the match to TRBD1 covers 11 bases. Germline CDR1 reads SGHRS; CDR2 reads YFSETQ. Trimming removed 1 base from V and 7 bases from J; junction bases left unmatched: 7. The CDR3 length is 15 residues. The CDR3 coding sequence is TGCGCCAGCAGCTTGTACGGACAGGGGGCGCGGGAGCAGTACTTC. Protein sequence: CASSLYGQGAREQYF.

With regard to this clonotype: Possible read error: a much larger clone is one base away. This chain joins TRBV28 and TRBJ2-5; 7 bases line up with TRBD2. The CDR3 is 15 residues long. J was trimmed by 1 base and V by 6 bases; bases with no gene match: 8. Looked up from germline, CDR1 is MDHEN and CDR2 is SYDVKM. The CDR3 sequence is CASRRERDSQETQYF. As DNA, the CDR3 is TGTGCCAGCAGACGAGAGCGGGATTCCCAAGAGACCCAGTACTTC.

The table lists this clonotype with a few counts. This chain links TRBV7-9 with TRBJ2-7, with 7 nucleotides matching TRBD2. The CDR3 sequence is 16 residues long. CDR1 is SEHNR and CDR2 is FQNEAQ in the germline V gene (reference sequence). The junction had 12 bases not matched to a gene; V was cut back by 5 bases and J by 2 bases. The CDR3 region has the DNA TGTGCCAGCAGCCTTCCGGTCGGGGAGGGAACCTACGAGCAGTACTTC. It specifies CASSLPVGEGTYEQYF.

On this clonotype: This clone may be a read error of a much larger clone one base away. This chain connects TRBV7-2 to TRBJ1-2; D is ambiguous. V was shortened by 5 bases and J by 7 bases, with 11 bases between the two germline ends. This CDR3 is built from 12 residues. Looked up from germline, CDR1 is SGHTA and CDR2 is FQGNSA. The CDR3 DNA sequence: TGTGCCAGCAGCCCCGGTCGGCCTGGCTACACCTTC. Translation: CASSPGRPGYTF.

V gene TRBV20-1 combines with J gene TRBJ2-3; 12 positions match TRBD2. CDR1 and CDR2 from the germline V gene are DFQATT and SNEGSKA (reference sequence). The junction had 14 bases not matched to a gene; V was cut back by 5 bases and J by 5 bases. CDR3 length: 17 amino acids. CDR3: CSAPASGGARQGDTQYF. As DNA, the CDR3 is TGCAGTGCTCCGGCTAGCGGGGGGGCGCGGCAGGGAGATACGCAGTATTTT.

Remarks on this clonotype: Its ends do not fully match the called genes, so a read error is possible. The J gene is TRBJ2-7, the V gene TRBV7-2, with D perhaps matching TRBD2 (6 bases). Germline loops: CDR1 SGHTA, CDR2 FQGNSA. CDR3 length equals 14 residues. This CDR3 is CASSLDGGLYEPYF. CDR3 sequence (DNA): TGTGCCAGCAGCTTAGACGGGGGTCTCTACGAGCCGTACTTC.

The gene calls are TRBV6-5 and TRBJ1-1; perhaps TRBD1 as D (6 bases). V lost 6 bases to trimming and J lost 6 bases, with 17 bases between them. In germline, CDR1 is MNHEY, CDR2 SVGAGI. This CDR3 comprises 14 residues. CDR3 nucleotide sequence: TGTGCCAGCAGCAAAAGACAGGCCAAAGCTGAAGCTTTCTTT. Protein: CASSKRQAKAEAFF.

The chain recombines TRBV20-1 with TRBJ2-3; TRBD1 might be the D (5 bases). Germline values: CDR1 DFQATT, CDR2 SNEGSKA (reference sequence). V was clipped by 5 bases and J by 1 base, with 16 bases between them. CDR3 length: 15 amino acids. The DNA for the CDR3 is TGCAGTGCTGCCGGGTCAGGGTTTGGCACAGATACGCAGTATTTT. This translates into CSAAGSGFGTDTQYF.

This clonotype has a count of ten or more. It is likely a read error, because the conserved phenylalanine at the end of the CDR3 is missing. The DNA is omitted, as the CDR3 cannot be located on it reliably, and the CDR3 follows TCRdb's listing. This chain connects TRBV29-1 to TRBJ2-7; TRBD1, the table's D call, was not compared with the DNA. The CDR3 numbers 10 amino acids, ends counted. Looked up from germline, CDR1 is SQVTM and CDR2 is ANQGSEA. CDR3 protein: CSVGDPWTAH.

This clonotype was counted only a few times. J is TRBJ2-4 and V is TRBV12-3 or TRBV12-4; 7 bases are shared with TRBD1. The V gene end was trimmed by 5 bases and the J gene end by 0 bases; junction bases not matched to a gene: 7. This CDR3 is built from 16 residues. The CDR3 DNA sequence: TGTGCCAGCAGTCCGTCCGGGACAGTAGCCAAAAACATTCAGTACTTC. This sequence encodes CASSPSGTVAKNIQYF.

The sample holds many counts of this clonotype. The chain links TRBV4-2 to TRBJ2-3; D assignment may be TRBD1 or TRBD2 (5 bases each). Per the germline V gene, CDR1 is LGHNA and CDR2 is YNFKEQ. CDR3 size: 14 residues. Trimming removed 2 bases from V and 6 bases from J, with 12 bases in between. In DNA, the CDR3 is TGTGCCAGCAGCCAATTTTGGGACCAGGATACGCAGTATTTT. Translating it yields CASSQFWDQDTQYF.

This clonotype was observed a few times. The chain combines TRBV7-6 with TRBJ1-5, with D perhaps TRBD1 (5 bases). The germline V and J ends were trimmed by 4 bases and 5 bases, with 9 bases remaining between them. The CDR3 consists of 13 residues. In germline, CDR1 is SGHVS, CDR2 FNYEAQ. CDR3 coding DNA: TGTGCCAGCAGCTACGGGGGGGATCAGCCCCAGCATTTT. Amino acid sequence: CASSYGGDQPQHF.

In this sample, this clonotype turned up many times. V is TRBV7-9 and J is TRBJ1-1, with D hard to call. V was cut by 5 bases and J by 3 bases, with 10 bases left in between. The V gene's germline CDR1 is SEHNR and CDR2 FQNEAQ (reference sequence). The CDR3 has 13 residues. The CDR3 is CASSPAVYTEAFF. CDR3 nucleotide sequence: TGTGCCAGCAGCCCAGCGGTATACACTGAAGCTTTCTTT. The whole variable domain, remainder taken from reference TRBV7-9 and TRBJ1-1, is DTGVSQNPRHKITKRGQNVTFRCDPISEHNRLYWYRQTLGQGPEFLTYFQNEAQLEKSRLLSDRFSAERPKGSFSTLEIQRTEQGDSAMYLCASSPAVYTEAFFGQGTRLTVV.

This clonotype has more than one count but fewer than ten. The genes are TRBV7-9 and TRBJ1-3; D gene unclear. CDR3 size: 15 residues. Trimming left V 0 bases short and J 1 base short, with 7 bases between. Looked up from germline, CDR1 is SEHNR and CDR2 is FQNEAQ (reference sequence). This CDR3 is CASSLAGRSGNTIYF. CDR3 in DNA: TGTGCCAGCAGCTTAGCCGGGAGGTCTGGAAACACCATATATTTT. Together with reference TRBV7-9 and TRBJ1-3, the CDR3 gives the full variable domain: DTGVSQNPRHKITKRGQNVTFRCDPISEHNRLYWYRQTLGQGPEFLTYFQNEAQLEKSRLLSDRFSAERPKGSFSTLEIQRTEQGDSAMYLCASSLAGRSGNTIYFGEGSWLTVV.

A word on this clonotype: One end of the junction is discordant with germline, which a read error may explain. The CDR3 loop reads CAISQKVMGQGTTNEKLFF. The CDR3 coding sequence is TGCGCCATCAGCCAAAAAGTAATGGGACAGGGCACAACTAATGAAAAACTGTTTTTT. The chain combines TRBV4-3 with TRBJ1-4, with 9 bases matching TRBD1. Germline-derived CDR1 and CDR2 are LGHNA and YSLEER. The CDR3 extends over 19 amino acids.

The genes are TRBV4-1 and TRBJ1-1; unclear D gene. CDR1 and CDR2 (germline): MGHRA, YSYEKL. The CDR3 has 16 amino acids. Trimming removed 1 base at V and 0 bases at J, with 12 bases between. The CDR3 DNA reads TGCGCCAGCAGCCAAGTTCTTTCTCCTTTGAACACTGAAGCTTTCTTT. Translation: CASSQVLSPLNTEAFF.

At least ten counts were recorded for this clonotype. The chain uses TRBV7-8 and TRBJ2-7, with 7 bases fitting TRBD2. This CDR3 contains 12 residues. The germline V gene has CDR1 SGHVS and CDR2 FQNEAQ. The V segment lost 7 bases and the J segment 4 bases; nucleotides outside the gene matches: 4. This chain's CDR3 is CASMWGGYEQYF. As DNA, the CDR3 is TGTGCCAGCATGTGGGGGGGGTACGAGCAGTACTTC.

A word on this clonotype: A much more abundant neighbour one base away suggests this may be a read error. This rearrangement joins TRBV4-1 to TRBJ1-1; D is ambiguous. Per germline, CDR1 MGHRA and CDR2 YSYEKL. This CDR3 has 15 amino acids. CDR3 loop: CASCQGIQMNTEAFF. CDR3 bases: TGCGCCAGCTGCCAAGGCATACAGATGAACACTGAAGCTTTCTTT.

This clonotype was seen only a few times. This rearrangement joins TRBV6-2 or TRBV6-3 to TRBJ2-3; 9 positions agree with TRBD2. This CDR3 is built from 16 residues. The germline V gene has CDR1 MNHEY and CDR2 SVGEGT. Unmatched junction bases numbered 14, after V lost 7 bases and J lost 6 bases. The CDR3 DNA reads TGTGCCAGCACATACGGGCTAGCGGGACAAGGTGATACGCAGTATTTT. It is translated as CASTYGLAGQGDTQYF.

Of note for this clonotype: The junction departs from the called germline gene at one end, perhaps through a read error. This rearrangement joins TRBV6-2 or TRBV6-3 to TRBJ1-4; tentative D call: TRBD1 (5 bases). The CDR3 has 16 residues. In germline, CDR1 is MNHEY, CDR2 SVGEGT. The CDR3 coding sequence is TGTGCCGGCAGTTACGACCGACAGACTGAAAATGAAAAACTGTTTTTT. As protein: CAGSYDRQTENEKLFF.

V and J are TRBV24-1 and TRBJ1-5; D gene uncertain. Germline V gene sequence: CDR1 KGHDR, CDR2 SFDVKD. Trimming cost V 5 bases and J 4 bases, with 8 bases left between them. The CDR3 runs to 13 residues. The CDR3 DNA is TGTGCCACCAGTGGCCAGACTAATCAGCCCCAGCATTTT. This sequence encodes CATSGQTNQPQHF.

With respect to this clonotype: A read error may be the cause here, since a much bigger clone is one base away. The genes are TRBV5-6 and TRBJ2-3; 8 bases are a match to TRBD1. This CDR3 contains 16 residues. Per the germline V gene, CDR1 is SGHDT and CDR2 is YYEEEE. V shed 2 bases and J 4 bases; nucleotides not matched to a gene: 9. The CDR3 DNA reads as TGTGCCAGCAGCTTCGGGACAGGTCTTTGGGCAGATACGCAGTATTTT. Its translation: CASSFGTGLWADTQYF.

This clonotype came up a few times. The chain couples TRBV7-2 to TRBJ1-2; possible D gene TRBD1, 5 bases. Trimming stripped 2 bases from V and 4 bases from J, with 14 bases between. This CDR3 spans 15 amino acids. Germline V gene sequence: CDR1 SGHTA, CDR2 FQGNSA. CDR3 nucleotides: TGTGCCAGCAGCTTAATGACCGACAGCTTCTATGGCTACACCTTC. This codes for CASSLMTDSFYGYTF. Together with reference TRBV7-2 and TRBJ1-2, the CDR3 gives the full variable domain: GAGVSQSPSNKVTEKGKDVELRCDPISGHTALYWYRQSLGQGLEFLIYFQGNSAPDKSGLPSDRFSAERTGGSVSTLTIQRTQQEDSAVYLCASSLMTDSFYGYTFGSGTRLTVV.